This T cell receptor (beta chain) was recovered during a study of blood T cell repertoires in COVID-19. Study-level background: Collection of acute and convalescent COVID-19 samples took place in the United States, Italy and Spain. T cells, B-cell-depleted T cells, or PBMCs provided the cDNA or gDNA that served as material.

Authors' methods: Reference gene primer amplification gave nucleated cell count estimates. Data came from immunoSEQ multiplex PCR; TCRdb stores just in-frame clones and leaves some out. The D gene and trimming were derived from the DNA, and the V and J assignments and clone size from that table. Of approximately 4,900 clones listed, about 89% are singletons. CDR3 size: 15 residues. Per the germline V gene, CDR1 is MGHRA and CDR2 is YSYEKL. V lost 5 bases to trimming and J lost 6 bases; unmatched junction nucleotides: 7. This chain connects TRBV4-1 to TRBJ1-4, with 9 nucleotides matching TRBD1. The sequence was obtained from a human donor in a cohort sampled during active COVID-19. The specimen was peripheral blood. CDR3 sequence (DNA): TGCGCCAGCAGCGATACAGGGGGCGCTGATGAAAAACTGTTTTTT. Translated: CASSDTGGADEKLFF.